This T cell receptor (beta chain) was sequenced for a study of Ad26.COV2.S vaccination and SARS-CoV-2 variants. Turning to the study itself: The COV1001 Ad26.COV2.S trial arm included the donor.

The study's findings and limits: Vaccine recipients posted higher spike-specific TCR breadth than their placebo counterparts.

Trimming cost V 3 bases and J 0 bases; bases outside gene matches: 12. There are 19 residues in the CDR3. With regard to this clone: Antigen unknown.

Treatment defined: 15 to 20 received Ad26.COV2.S at low or high dose, single or two shots; roughly five received placebo; per-sample allocation not given. The samples were gathered on day 63 after the first injection of vaccine or placebo. Here immunoSEQ multiplex PCR was the method, and the copy in TCRdb shows in-frame clones only, minus some. The table includes about 330,000 clones, 85% to 90% detected once. The chain carries TRBV5-3 and TRBJ2-7; 13 bases line up with TRBD2. TRBV5-3 has ORF status, its function being uncertain. The starting material was peripheral blood, obtained in a trial of Ad26.COV2.S vaccine versus placebo. The sequence was obtained from a person aged 18 to 59 who received the Ad26.COV2.S COVID-19 vaccine or a placebo. CDR3 residues: CARSCPGLAGMGCSYEQYV. CDR3 sequence (DNA): TGTGCCAGAAGCTGCCCGGGACTAGCGGGGATGGGGTGCTCCTACGAGCAGTACGTC.